This T cell receptor (beta chain) was captured in a study of identical twins (dated by TCRdb to 2016 to 2017). At the level of the whole study: TCR alpha and beta repertoires from monozygotic twins, unrelated adults of various ages and cord blood were deep-sequenced to test whether fetal clonotypes persist. To rule out contamination, the twin experiments were replicated at different times with different library preparation protocols.

Comments on this clonotype: Its antigen has not been determined. Base qualities are missing; no much larger clone stands one base away.

Broader findings and caveats from the paper: Fewer insertions were carried by abundant cord blood beta clonotypes, a similar but weaker trend appeared in young adult naive repertoires, and no such trend appeared in memory repertoires. In monozygotic twins, recombination models systematically underestimated out-of-frame TCR alpha sharing, but the models matched the sharing seen between unrelated individuals. Invariant T cells such as MAIT and iNKT could partly confound zero-insertion analyses, although diverse VJ usage argued against such confounding for most clonotypes. Compared with coincidental sharing between unrelated individuals, an excess of low generation-probability sequences was observed among out-of-frame TCR alpha sequences shared between twins. In beta out-of-frame sequences, excess twin sharing was weaker, because having fewer shared sequences lowered the signal-to-noise ratio. Conclusions relied on cross-sectional statistical analysis, since the same donors could not be followed over many years.

V lost 6 bases and J lost 5 bases; the stretch between them is 8 bases long. Including cysteine and phenylalanine, the CDR3 has 12 amino acids. Only the CDR3 DNA stays, 36 bases, in frame from base 1. CDR1 and CDR2 were assigned from the germline V gene as ENHRY and SYGVKD. Library preparation used 5' RACE. Sequencing instrument: Illumina HiSeq 2000. A universal primer binding site was added through template switching, and the final cDNA carried a unique molecular identifier so that TCR cDNA molecules could be counted accurately. Specific primers in the conserved constant-segment region were used to synthesize first-strand cDNA for TCR alpha and beta chains. To control for contamination, every cDNA library carried two barcodes: a SMART-Mk sample barcode plus Illumina barcodes. Two successive PCR steps introduced TruSeq adapter sequences along with Illumina sample barcodes. The Illumina HiSeq platform was used with custom primers to sequence TCR alpha and beta cDNA libraries. The original pipeline was this. MiGEC processed the raw reads to extract unique molecular identifiers, while MiXCR was used to determine the CDR3 positions. Recombination models were inferred per individual with the repgenHMM and IGoR tools using an EM algorithm. Shared clonotype analysis was performed with the tcR package in R, normalizing sharing by the product of cloneset sizes. To study raw recombination free of thymic and clonal selection effects, out-of-frame nonproductive sequences were analyzed. TCRdb redid the processing of the public reads, applying fastp at Q25 and MiXCR, and retained in-frame beta chains. Under each unique CDR3 protein, matching rows form one entry showing the most common genes and DNA. V and J calls and clone size were set by TCRdb, not the authors. Recorded for this sample are 400,000 to 500,000 distinct CDR3 sequences; 14% of them occurred a single time. The ten largest account for approximately 0.9% of the sample.

All donors were healthy Caucasians. Three pairs of female monozygotic twins, all aged 18 to 29 years, were included in the twin cohort. CD4+ and CD8+ T cell populations were isolated with positive isolation kits from Invitrogen. This sample was also put to use in a study of yellow fever vaccine responses in identical twins. The second source states: According to the authors, the vaccine-induced T cell response in identical twins seemed to be partly convergent and partly specific to each individual. The study precisely tracked vaccine-responding T cell clones in identical twins.

The chain is assembled from TRBV10-3 and TRBJ2-1, with no confident D gene call. The sample taken for sequencing was CD4+ T cells sorted from blood. This TCR derives from a woman between 18 and 29 years old in good health. The DNA sequence follows: TGTGCCATCAGCACAAACGACAATGAGCAGTTCTTC. It encodes CAISTNDNEQFF.